The 3 T cell receptor beta chains presented below share a single source sample, sequenced in a study of blood T cell repertoires in COVID-19. The protocol was immunoSEQ multiplex PCR, while the TCRdb copy is restricted to in-frame clones and leaves out a portion. The sample lists about 210,000 clones; about four fifths were seen once. Specimen: peripheral blood. Every receptor here comes from a woman between 40 and 55 years old with acute or convalescent COVID-19.

The rearrangement links TRBV24-1 to TRBJ1-2; TRBD1 is a possible D gene (5 bases). Germline CDR1 is KGHDR and CDR2 is SFDVKD. V gave up 1 base and J gave up 4 bases, with 12 bases separating them. This CDR3 region has 15 residues. CDR3 loop: CATSDLVGRAYGYTF. The CDR3 DNA is TGTGCCACCAGTGATTTAGTCGGCAGGGCCTATGGCTACACCTTC.

V gene TRBV2 combines with J gene TRBJ2-1, with 9 bases identical to TRBD2. After removal of 3 bases from V and 3 bases from J, the junction contained 3 bases not matched to a gene. Germline CDR1 SNHLY, CDR2 FYNNEI. The CDR3 runs to 15 residues. The CDR3 reads CASSEGLADYNEQFF. The CDR3 DNA reads as TGTGCCAGCAGTGAGGGACTAGCAGACTACAATGAGCAGTTCTTC.

V gene TRBV28 combines with J gene TRBJ1-6; possibly TRBD1 for D (5 bases). The CDR3 is 12 amino acids. The ends were cut back, 8 bases at V and 9 bases at J, with 11 bases in the middle. Germline assignment: CDR1 MDHEN and CDR2 SYDVKM. The CDR3 region is CASGSGISPLHF. For the CDR3, the DNA is TGTGCCAGCGGCTCAGGGATTTCACCCCTCCACTTT.